The present entry profiles one T cell receptor beta chain with its context. Its antigen is not identified. These data come from a study of long-term antiretroviral therapy in people with HIV. Run at survey level, the immunoSEQ assay was version v3.0. Measured with immunoSEQ multiplex PCR; TCRdb has only the in-frame clones, and not every one. The sample includes tens of thousands of clones, approximately 80% of them seen just once. Study-level results: At every time point, clones expanded before ART dominated the repertoire. Diversity rose after ART but stayed below transplant donor controls. Blood specimens, gathered between about 2004 and 2018, were possibly obtained under older ART regimens.

Germline CDR1 is MDHEN and CDR2 is SYDVKM. The length of the CDR3 is 19 residues. Unmatched junction bases numbered 20, after V lost 3 bases and J lost 3 bases. The source of this sequence is a woman in her 50s with HIV. The V gene is TRBV28, the J gene TRBJ2-7, with 7 bases lining up with TRBD1. Specimen: unsorted PBMCs, collected 3.1 years after starting antiretroviral therapy. The CDR3 loop reads CASSFFGRGIGGRYYEQYF. The CDR3 nucleotides read TGTGCCAGCAGTTTTTTTGGCAGGGGGATAGGTGGGCGCTACTACGAGCAGTACTTC.